This T cell receptor beta chain was profiled in a study of blood T cell repertoires in COVID-19. For the study at large: In each case, the material was cDNA or gDNA derived from T cells, B-cell-depleted T cells, or PBMCs.

Repertoires were generated with immunoSEQ multiplex PCR, while TCRdb's copy carries only in-frame clones and drops some. The table has 140,000 to 150,000 clones, 87% seen once; the top ten hold around 6.1%. CDR1 and CDR2 (germline): SGDLS, YYNGEE. The V end lost 4 bases, the J end lost 7 bases, and 20 bases lay between the germline ends. The CDR3 consists of 16 residues. Source material: peripheral blood. The source of this sequence is a man of 80 years or more with acute or convalescent COVID-19. The V and J genes are TRBV9 and TRBJ2-2; TRBD2 might be the D (5 bases). DNA of the CDR3: TGTGCCAGCAGCTCCAGGACGGGCCTTAGCGTCGGGGAGCTGTTTTTT. Translation: CASSSRTGLSVGELFF.